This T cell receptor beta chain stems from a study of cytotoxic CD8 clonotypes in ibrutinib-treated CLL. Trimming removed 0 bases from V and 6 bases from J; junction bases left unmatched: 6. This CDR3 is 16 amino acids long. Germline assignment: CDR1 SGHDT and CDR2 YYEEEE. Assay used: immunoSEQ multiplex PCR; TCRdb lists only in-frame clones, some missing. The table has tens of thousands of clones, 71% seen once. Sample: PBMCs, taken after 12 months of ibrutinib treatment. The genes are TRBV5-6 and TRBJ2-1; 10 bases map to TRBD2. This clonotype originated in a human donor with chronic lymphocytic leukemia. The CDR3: CASSLGLAGASNEQFF. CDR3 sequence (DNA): TGTGCCAGCAGCTTGGGGCTAGCGGGAGCCAGCAATGAGCAGTTCTTC.